Below, one T cell receptor (beta chain) is given with its context. The PCR was carried out with 60 Vbeta primers and 13 Jbeta primers. The data were produced by immunoSEQ multiplex PCR, yet TCRdb's version contains in-frame clones alone and is incomplete. Counted here are 150,000 to 180,000 clones, 65% to 80% occurring once; the ten biggest clones make up 3% to 4%. The data belong to a study of cytomegalovirus exposure and HLA in healthy donors. The clonotype was recovered from a woman between 40 and 50 years old in good health and CMV-seronegative. The sequenced sample was PBMCs.

The CDR3 here is CASNLAGEETQYF. As DNA, the CDR3 is TGTGCCAGCAACCTAGCGGGAGAAGAGACCCAGTACTTC. The rearrangement links TRBV6-5 to TRBJ2-5; the match to TRBD2 covers 10 bases. The CDR3 spans 13 residues. The V and J ends lost 7 bases and 3 bases, in that order; junction bases with no gene match: 2. The germline V gene has CDR1 MNHEY and CDR2 SVGAGI.